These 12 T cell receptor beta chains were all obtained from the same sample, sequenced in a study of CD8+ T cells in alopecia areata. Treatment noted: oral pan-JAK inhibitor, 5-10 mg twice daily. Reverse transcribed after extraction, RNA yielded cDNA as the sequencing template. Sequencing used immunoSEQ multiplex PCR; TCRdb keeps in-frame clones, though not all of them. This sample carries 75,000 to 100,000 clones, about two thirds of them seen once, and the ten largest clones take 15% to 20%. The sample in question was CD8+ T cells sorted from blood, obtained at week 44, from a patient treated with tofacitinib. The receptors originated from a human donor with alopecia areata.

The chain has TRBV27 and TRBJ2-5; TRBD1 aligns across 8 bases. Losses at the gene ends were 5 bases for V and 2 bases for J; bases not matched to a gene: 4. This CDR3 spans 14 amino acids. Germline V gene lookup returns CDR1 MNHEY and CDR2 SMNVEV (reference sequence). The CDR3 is CASSLYRGQETQYF. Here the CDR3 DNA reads TGTGCCAGCAGTCTATACAGGGGGCAAGAGACCCAGTACTTC.

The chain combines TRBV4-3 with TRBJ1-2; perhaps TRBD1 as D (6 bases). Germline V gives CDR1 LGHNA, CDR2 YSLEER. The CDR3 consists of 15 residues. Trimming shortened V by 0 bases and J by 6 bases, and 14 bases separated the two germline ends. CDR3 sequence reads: CASSQDARGKHGYTF. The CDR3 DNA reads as TGCGCCAGCAGCCAAGATGCCAGGGGAAAGCATGGCTACACCTTC.

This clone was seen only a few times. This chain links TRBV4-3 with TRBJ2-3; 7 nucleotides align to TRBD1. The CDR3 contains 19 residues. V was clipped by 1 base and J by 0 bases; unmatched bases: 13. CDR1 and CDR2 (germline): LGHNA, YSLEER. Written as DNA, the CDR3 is TGCGCCAGCAGCCAAGGACAAAGGTTGAGGGGGCTGAGCACAGATACGCAGTATTTT. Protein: CASSQGQRLRGLSTDTQYF.

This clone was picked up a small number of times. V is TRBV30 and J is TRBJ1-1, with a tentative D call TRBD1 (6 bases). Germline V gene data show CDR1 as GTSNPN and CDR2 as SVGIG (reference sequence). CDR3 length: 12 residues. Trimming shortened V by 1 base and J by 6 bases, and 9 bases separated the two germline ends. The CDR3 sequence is CAWSDRAPEAFF. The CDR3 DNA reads TGTGCCTGGAGTGACAGGGCCCCTGAAGCTTTCTTT.

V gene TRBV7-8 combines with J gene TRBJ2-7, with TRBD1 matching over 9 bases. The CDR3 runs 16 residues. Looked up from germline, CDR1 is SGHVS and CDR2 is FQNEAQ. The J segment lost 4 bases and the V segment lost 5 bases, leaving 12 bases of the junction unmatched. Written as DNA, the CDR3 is TGTGCCAGCAGCACCCAAGGACAGGGGTATTTGTACGAGCAGTACTTC. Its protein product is CASSTQGQGYLYEQYF.

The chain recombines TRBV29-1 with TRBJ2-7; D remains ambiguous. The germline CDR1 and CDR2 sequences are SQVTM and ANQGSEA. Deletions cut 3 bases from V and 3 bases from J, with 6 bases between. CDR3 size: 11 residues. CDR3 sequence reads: CSVEANYEQYF. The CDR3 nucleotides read TGCAGCGTTGAGGCCAACTACGAGCAGTACTTC.

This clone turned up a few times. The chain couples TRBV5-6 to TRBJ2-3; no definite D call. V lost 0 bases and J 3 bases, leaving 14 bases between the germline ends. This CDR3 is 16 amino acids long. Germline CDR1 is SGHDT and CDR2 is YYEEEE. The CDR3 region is CASSLVRSFGTDTQYF. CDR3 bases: TGTGCCAGCAGCTTGGTCCGCAGTTTCGGGACAGATACGCAGTATTTT.

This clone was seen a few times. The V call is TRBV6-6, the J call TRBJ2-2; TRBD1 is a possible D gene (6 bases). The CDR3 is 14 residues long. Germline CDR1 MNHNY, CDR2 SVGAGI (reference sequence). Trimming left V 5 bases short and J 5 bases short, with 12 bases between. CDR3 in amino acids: CASSHRDTTGELFF. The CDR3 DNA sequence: TGTGCCAGCAGTCACCGGGACACAACCGGGGAGCTGTTTTTT.

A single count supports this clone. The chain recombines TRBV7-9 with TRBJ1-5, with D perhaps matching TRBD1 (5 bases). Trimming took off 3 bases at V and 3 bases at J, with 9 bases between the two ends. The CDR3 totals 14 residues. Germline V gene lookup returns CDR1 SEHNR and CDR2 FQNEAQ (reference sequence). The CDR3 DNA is TGTGCCAGCAGCTTGGGGGGAAACAATCAGCCCCAGCATTTT. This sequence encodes CASSLGGNNQPQHF. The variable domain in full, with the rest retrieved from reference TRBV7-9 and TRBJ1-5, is DTGVSQNPRHKITKRGQNVTFRCDPISEHNRLYWYRQTLGQGPEFLTYFQNEAQLEKSRLLSDRFSAERPKGSFSTLEIQRTEQGDSAMYLCASSLGGNNQPQHFGDGTRLSIL.

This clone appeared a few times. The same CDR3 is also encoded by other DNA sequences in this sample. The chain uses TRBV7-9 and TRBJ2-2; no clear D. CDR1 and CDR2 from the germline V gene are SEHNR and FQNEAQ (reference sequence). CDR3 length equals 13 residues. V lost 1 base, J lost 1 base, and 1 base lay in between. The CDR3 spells CASSLGNTGELFF. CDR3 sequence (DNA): TGTGCCAGCAGCTTAGGGAACACCGGGGAGCTGTTTTTT.

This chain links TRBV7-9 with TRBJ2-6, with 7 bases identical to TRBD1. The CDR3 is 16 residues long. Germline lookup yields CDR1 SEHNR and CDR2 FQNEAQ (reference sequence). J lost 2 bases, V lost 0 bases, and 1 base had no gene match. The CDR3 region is CASSLAQGAGANVLTF. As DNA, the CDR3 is TGTGCCAGCAGCTTAGCCCAGGGGGCTGGGGCCAACGTCCTGACTTTC.

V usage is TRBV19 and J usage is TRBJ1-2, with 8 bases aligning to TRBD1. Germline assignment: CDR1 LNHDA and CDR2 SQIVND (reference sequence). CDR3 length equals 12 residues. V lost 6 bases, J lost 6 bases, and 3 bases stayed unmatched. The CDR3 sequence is CASRDRGDGYTF. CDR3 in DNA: TGTGCCAGTAGAGACAGGGGAGATGGCTACACCTTC.